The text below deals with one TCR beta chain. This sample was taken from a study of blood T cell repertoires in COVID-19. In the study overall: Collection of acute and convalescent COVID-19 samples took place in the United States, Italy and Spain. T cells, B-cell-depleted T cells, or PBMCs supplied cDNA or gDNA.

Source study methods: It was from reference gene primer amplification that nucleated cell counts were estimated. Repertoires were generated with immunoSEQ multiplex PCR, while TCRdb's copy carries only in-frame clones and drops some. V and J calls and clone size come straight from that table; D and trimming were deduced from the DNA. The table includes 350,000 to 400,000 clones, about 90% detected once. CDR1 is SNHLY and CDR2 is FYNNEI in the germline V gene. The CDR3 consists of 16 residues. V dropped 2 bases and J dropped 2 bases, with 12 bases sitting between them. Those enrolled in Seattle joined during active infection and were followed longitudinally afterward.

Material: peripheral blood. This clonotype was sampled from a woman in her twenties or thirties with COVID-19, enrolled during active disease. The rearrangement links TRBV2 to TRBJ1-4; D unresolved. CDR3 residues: CASSENRSPTNEKLFF. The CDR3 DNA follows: TGTGCCAGCAGTGAAAACAGATCCCCCACTAATGAAAAACTGTTTTTT. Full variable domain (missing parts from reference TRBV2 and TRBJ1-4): EPEVTQTPSHQVTQMGQEVILRCVPISNHLYFYWYRQILGQKVEFLVSFYNNEISEKSEIFDDQFSVERPDGSNFTLKIRSTKLEDSAMYFCASSENRSPTNEKLFFGSGTQLSVL.